This T cell receptor (beta chain) was identified during a study of neoadjuvant anti-PD-1 for oral cavity cancer. The table came from immunoSEQ multiplex PCR; TCRdb's copy has only in-frame clones and leaves some out. Among roughly 12,000 clones listed, 55% to 70% were seen once. The CDR3 contains 16 residues. Germline V gene lookup returns CDR1 MNHEY and CDR2 SMNVEV (reference sequence). Trimming at V came to 2 bases and at J to 4 bases, leaving 8 bases not matched to a gene. This sequence originates from a person aged 35-79 years with oral cavity squamous cell carcinoma. The donor label of this sample is uncertain. This chain joins TRBV27 and TRBJ2-1; TRBD2 agrees at 7 bases. The material was tumor tissue, obtained before nivolumab (anti-PD-1) treatment. The CDR3 protein is CASSLSTGGLYNEQFF. DNA for the CDR3: TGTGCCAGCAGTTTAAGTACGGGGGGACTTTACAATGAGCAGTTCTTC.